The next 6 T cell receptor beta chains were all read from a single sample in a study of human T cells and chemical hapten exposure. Time point of the sample: patch test 3, about 24 weeks after DPC sensitization. The treatment: therapeutic diphenylcyclopropenone sensitization with weekly scalp DPC. One entry per CDR3 protein results from TCRdb running MiXCR on the RACE reads. The data contain tens of thousands of distinct CDR3 sequences, 9.5% to 15% of them singletons. The sample in question was whole blood, obtained in connection with sensitization to the hapten diphenylcyclopropenone (DPC). Receptor source: a man under 40 with alopecia areata. Some clones in this sample may be carry-over from other donors' samples.

This chain joins TRBV7-2 and TRBJ2-7; 9 positions agree with TRBD1. Losses at the gene ends were 5 bases for V and 4 bases for J; bases not matched to a gene: 6. This CDR3 comprises 14 residues. Germline values: CDR1 SGHTA, CDR2 FQGNSA. The CDR3 here is CASSPRDREYEQYF. The CDR3 DNA reads TGTGCCAGCAGCCCACGGGACAGGGAGTACGAGCAGTACTTC.

The V call is TRBV1, the J call TRBJ1-2; TRBD1, the table's D call, was not compared with the DNA. TRBV1 is shown as a pseudogene. The CDR3 length is 16 residues. Here the CDR3 reads CTSSQDVDRKNYGYTF. For the CDR3, the DNA is TGCACCAGCAGCCAAGACGTAGACAGGAAGAACTATGGCTACACCTTC.

Many counts were recorded for this clonotype. J is TRBJ1-2 and V is TRBV18, with TRBD1 matching over 8 bases. The germline gives CDR1 KGHSH, CDR2 LQKENI. The V gene end was trimmed by 0 bases and the J gene end by 4 bases; junction bases not matched to a gene: 4. This CDR3 has 15 amino acids. The CDR3 DNA sequence: TGTGCCAGCTCACCACCGAGGACAGGGAGCTATGGCTACACCTTC. It specifies CASSPPRTGSYGYTF.

This clonotype came up many times. V usage is TRBV7-6 and J usage is TRBJ2-7; a weak D match, TRBD2 (5 bases). V shed 2 bases and J shed 2 bases, with 10 bases lying between them. Per germline, CDR1 SGHVS and CDR2 FNYEAQ. The CDR3 consists of 14 residues. The CDR3 reads CASSLTGKTYEQYF. CDR3 DNA: TGTGCCAGCAGCTTAACGGGGAAGACCTACGAGCAGTACTTC.

The table lists this clonotype with a few counts. This rearrangement joins TRBV29-1 to TRBJ2-7; TRBD1 agrees at 8 bases. V gave up 7 bases and J gave up 3 bases; unmatched junction bases: 2. CDR3 length: 11 residues. The germline V gene encodes CDR1 SQVTM and CDR2 ANQGSEA. The CDR3 region has the DNA TGCAGCGGGGGACAGGACTACGAGCAGTACTTC. This codes for CSGGQDYEQYF.

The chain combines TRBV29-1 with TRBJ2-1; D possibly corresponds to TRBD2 (6 bases). Germline CDR1 reads SQVTM; CDR2 reads ANQGSEA. The CDR3 is 13 residues long. With 7 bases removed from V and 1 base from J, the gap between germline ends came to 11 bases. The CDR3 bases are TGCAGCGCCCCCGGACTATCCTACAATGAGCAGTTCTTC. Translation gives CSAPGLSYNEQFF.